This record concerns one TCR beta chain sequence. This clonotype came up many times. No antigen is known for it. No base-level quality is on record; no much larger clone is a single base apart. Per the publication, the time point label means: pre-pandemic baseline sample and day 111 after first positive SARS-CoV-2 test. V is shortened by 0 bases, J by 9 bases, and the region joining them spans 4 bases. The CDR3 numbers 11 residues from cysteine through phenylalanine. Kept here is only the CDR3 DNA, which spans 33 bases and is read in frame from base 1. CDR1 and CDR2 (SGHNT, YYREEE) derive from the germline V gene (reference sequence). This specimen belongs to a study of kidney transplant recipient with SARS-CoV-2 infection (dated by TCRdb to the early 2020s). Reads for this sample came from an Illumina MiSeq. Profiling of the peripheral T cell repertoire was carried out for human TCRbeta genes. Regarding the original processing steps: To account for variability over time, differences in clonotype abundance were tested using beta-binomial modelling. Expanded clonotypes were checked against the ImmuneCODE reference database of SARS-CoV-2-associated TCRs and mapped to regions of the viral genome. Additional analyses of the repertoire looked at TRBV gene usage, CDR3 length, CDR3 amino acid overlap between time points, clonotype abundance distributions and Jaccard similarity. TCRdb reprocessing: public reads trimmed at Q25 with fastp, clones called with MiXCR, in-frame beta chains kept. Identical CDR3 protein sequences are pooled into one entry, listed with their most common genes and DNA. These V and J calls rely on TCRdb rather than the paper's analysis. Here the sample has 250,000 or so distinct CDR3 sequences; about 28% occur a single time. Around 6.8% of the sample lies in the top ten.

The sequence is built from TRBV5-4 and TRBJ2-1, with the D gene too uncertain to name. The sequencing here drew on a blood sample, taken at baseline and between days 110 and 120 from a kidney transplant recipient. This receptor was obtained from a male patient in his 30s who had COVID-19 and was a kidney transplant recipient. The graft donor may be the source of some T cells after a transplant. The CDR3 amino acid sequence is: CASSLVGEQFF. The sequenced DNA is TGTGCCAGCAGCTTGGTTGGTGAGCAGTTCTTC.